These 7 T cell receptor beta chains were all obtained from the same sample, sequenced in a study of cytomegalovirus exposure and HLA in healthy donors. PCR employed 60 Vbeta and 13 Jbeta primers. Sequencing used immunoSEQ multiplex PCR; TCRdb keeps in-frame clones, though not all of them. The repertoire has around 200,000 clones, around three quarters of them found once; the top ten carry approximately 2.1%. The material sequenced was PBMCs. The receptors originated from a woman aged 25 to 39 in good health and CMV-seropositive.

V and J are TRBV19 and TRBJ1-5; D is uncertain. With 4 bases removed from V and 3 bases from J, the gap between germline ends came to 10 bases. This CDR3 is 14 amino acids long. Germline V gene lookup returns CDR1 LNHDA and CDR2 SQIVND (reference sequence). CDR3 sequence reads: CASSRIGSNQPQHF. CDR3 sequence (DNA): TGTGCCAGTAGTAGGATCGGGTCCAATCAGCCCCAGCATTTT. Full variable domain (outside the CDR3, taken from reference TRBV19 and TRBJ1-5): DGGITQSPKYLFRKEGQNVTLSCEQNLNHDAMYWYRQDPGQGLRLIYYSQIVNDFQKGDIAEGYSVSREKKESFPLTVTSAQKNPTAFYLCASSRIGSNQPQHFGDGTRLSIL.

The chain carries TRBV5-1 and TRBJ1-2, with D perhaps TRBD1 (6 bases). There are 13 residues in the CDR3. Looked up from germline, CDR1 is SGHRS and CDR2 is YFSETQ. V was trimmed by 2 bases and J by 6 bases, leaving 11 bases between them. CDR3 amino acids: CASSFAGADGYTF. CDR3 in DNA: TGCGCCAGCAGCTTCGCAGGGGCGGATGGCTACACCTTC.

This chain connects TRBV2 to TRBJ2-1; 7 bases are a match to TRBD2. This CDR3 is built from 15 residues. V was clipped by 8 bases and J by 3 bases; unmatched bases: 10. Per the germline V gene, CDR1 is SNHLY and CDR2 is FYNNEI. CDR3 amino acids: CASPGGRGIYNEQFF. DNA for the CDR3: TGTGCCAGCCCTGGCGGGCGGGGGATCTACAATGAGCAGTTCTTC.

In DNA, the CDR3 is TGTGCCAGCAGTGCAGGGGGAAACACTGAAGCTTTCTTT. Protein: CASSAGGNTEAFF. The chain has TRBV6-1 and TRBJ1-1, with TRBD1 matching over 7 bases. Per the germline V gene, CDR1 is MNHNS and CDR2 is SASEGT. The CDR3 length is 13 residues. With V trimmed by 4 bases and J by 2 bases, 1 base remained unmatched.

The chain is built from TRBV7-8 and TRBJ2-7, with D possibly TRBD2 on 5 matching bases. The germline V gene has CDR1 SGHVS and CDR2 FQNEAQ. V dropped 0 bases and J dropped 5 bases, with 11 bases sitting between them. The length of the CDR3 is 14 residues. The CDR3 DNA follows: TGTGCCAGCAGCTTAGCGGGAGTATATAACGAGCAGTACTTC. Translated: CASSLAGVYNEQYF.

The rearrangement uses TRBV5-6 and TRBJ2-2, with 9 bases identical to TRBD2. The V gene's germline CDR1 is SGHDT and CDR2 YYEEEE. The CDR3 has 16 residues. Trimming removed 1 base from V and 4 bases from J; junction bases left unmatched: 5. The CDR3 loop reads CASSLSGGPGTGELFF. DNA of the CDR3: TGTGCCAGCAGCTTGAGCGGGGGGCCGGGCACCGGGGAGCTGTTTTTT.

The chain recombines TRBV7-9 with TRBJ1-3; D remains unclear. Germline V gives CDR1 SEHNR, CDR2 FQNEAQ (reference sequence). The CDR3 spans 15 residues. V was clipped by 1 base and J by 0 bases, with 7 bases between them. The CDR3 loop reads CASSLGSLSGNTIYF. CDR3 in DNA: TGTGCCAGCAGCTTAGGGAGTCTCTCTGGAAACACCATATATTTT.